This entry features one T cell receptor (beta chain) sequence. Its specificity is unknown. The entry originates in a study of PD-1 blockade in classical Hodgkin lymphoma. General study points: Reports indicated that newly diagnosed patients had lower baseline TCR diversity than healthy donors did.

In every patient, relapse followed autologous stem cell transplantation, while exposure to brentuximab vedotin differed. Patients reached a best response of complete response, partial response or progressive disease. Some clones are missing from TCRdb's copy, which holds only in-frame ones; the method was immunoSEQ multiplex PCR. The sample has around 45,000 clones, more than 70% seen once. Sequencing was performed on peripheral blood mononuclear cells (PBMCs), taken at baseline. The TCR sequence derives from a human donor with classical Hodgkin lymphoma.

DNA of the CDR3: TGTGCCAGCTCCCAGGGGCGACGAAATAGCAATCAGCCCCAGCATTTT. Encoded protein: CASSQGRRNSNQPQHF. The V call is TRBV6-6, the J call TRBJ1-5, with D perhaps TRBD1 (6 bases). CDR3 length equals 16 residues. CDR1 and CDR2 from the germline V gene are MNHNY and SVGAGI (reference sequence). Deletions cut 8 bases from V and 0 bases from J, with 17 bases between.